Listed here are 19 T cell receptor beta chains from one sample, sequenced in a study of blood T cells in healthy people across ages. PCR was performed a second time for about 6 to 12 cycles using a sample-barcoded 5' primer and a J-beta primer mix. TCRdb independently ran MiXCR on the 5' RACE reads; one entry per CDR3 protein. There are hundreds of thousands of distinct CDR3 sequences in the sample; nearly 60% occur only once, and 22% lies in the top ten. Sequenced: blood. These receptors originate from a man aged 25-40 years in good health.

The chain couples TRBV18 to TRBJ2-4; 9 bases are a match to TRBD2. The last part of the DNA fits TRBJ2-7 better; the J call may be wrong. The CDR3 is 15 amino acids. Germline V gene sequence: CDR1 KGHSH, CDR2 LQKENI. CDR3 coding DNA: TGTGCCAGCTCACCCGTGACTAGCGGTGCCTACGAGCAGTACTTC. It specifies CASSPVTSGAYEQYF.

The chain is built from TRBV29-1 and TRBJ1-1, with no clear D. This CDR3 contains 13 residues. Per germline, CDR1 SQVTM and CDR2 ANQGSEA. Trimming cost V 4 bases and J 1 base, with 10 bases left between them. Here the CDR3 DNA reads TGCAGCGTTGGTGACGGAAGGAACACTGAAGCTTTCTTT. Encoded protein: CSVGDGRNTEAFF.

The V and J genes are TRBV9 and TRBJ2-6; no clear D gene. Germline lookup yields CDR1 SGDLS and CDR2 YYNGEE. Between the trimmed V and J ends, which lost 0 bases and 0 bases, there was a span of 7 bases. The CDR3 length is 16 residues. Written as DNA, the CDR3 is TGTGCCAGCAGCGTAGCCGGTAGCTCTGGGGCCAACGTCCTGACTTTC. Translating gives CASSVAGSSGANVLTF.

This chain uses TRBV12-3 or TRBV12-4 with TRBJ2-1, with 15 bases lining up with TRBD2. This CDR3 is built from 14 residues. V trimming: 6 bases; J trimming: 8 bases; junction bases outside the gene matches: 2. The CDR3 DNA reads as TGTGCCAGCAGAAGGACTAGCGGGAGGGATGAGCAGTTCTTC. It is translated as CASRRTSGRDEQFF.

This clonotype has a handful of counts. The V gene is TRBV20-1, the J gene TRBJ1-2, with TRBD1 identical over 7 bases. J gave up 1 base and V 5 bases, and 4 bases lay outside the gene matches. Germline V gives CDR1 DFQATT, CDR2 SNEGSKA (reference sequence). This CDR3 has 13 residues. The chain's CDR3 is CSAPTGNNYGYTF. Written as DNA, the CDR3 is TGCAGTGCTCCGACAGGGAATAACTATGGCTACACCTTC.

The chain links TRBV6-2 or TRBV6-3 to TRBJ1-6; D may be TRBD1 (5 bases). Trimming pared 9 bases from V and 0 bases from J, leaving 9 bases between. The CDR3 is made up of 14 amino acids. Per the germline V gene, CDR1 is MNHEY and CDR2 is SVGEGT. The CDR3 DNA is TGTGCCAGAGACGACAGCTCCTATAATTCACCCCTCCACTTT. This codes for CARDDSSYNSPLHF.

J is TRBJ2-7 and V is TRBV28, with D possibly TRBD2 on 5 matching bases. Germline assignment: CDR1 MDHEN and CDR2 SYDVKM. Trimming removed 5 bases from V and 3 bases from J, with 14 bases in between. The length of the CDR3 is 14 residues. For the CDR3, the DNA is TGTGCCAGCAGTGACCGAGGAGAGGGCTACGAGCAGTACTTC. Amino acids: CASSDRGEGYEQYF.

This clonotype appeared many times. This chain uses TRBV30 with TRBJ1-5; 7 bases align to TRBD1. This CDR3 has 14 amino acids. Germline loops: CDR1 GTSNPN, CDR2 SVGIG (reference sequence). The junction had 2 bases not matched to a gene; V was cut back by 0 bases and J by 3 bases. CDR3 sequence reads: CAWSVGTDNQPQHF. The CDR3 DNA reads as TGTGCCTGGAGTGTAGGGACAGACAATCAGCCCCAGCATTTT. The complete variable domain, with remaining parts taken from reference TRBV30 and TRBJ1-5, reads SQTIHQWPATLVQPVGSPLSLECTVEGTSNPNLYWYRQAAGRGLQLLFYSVGIGQISSEVPQNLSASRPQDRQFILSSKKLLLSDSGFYLCAWSVGTDNQPQHFGDGTRLSIL.

CDR3 sequence (DNA): TGTGCCAGCAGCCGTGGGACGGGGGCCATCGTTGAGCAGTACTTC. This codes for CASSRGTGAIVEQYF. This chain links TRBV7-2 with TRBJ2-5; D tentatively reads TRBD1 or TRBD2 (6 bases each). The length of the CDR3 is 15 residues. Germline CDR1 is SGHTA and CDR2 is FQGNSA. Trimming stripped 5 bases from V and 11 bases from J, with 24 bases between.

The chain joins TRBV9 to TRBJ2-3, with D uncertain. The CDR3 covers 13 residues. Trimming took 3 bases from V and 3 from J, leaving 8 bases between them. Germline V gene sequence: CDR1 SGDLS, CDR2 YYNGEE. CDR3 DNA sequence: TGTGCCAGCAGCGCGTCAGCAACAGATACGCAGTATTTT. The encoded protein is CASSASATDTQYF.

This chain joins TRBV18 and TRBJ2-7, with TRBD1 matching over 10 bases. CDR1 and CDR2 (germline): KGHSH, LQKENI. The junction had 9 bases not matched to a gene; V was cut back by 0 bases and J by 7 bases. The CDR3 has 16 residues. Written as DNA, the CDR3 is TGTGCCAGCTCACCACCGACGCGACAGGGGGCTTGGGAGCAGTACTTC. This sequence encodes CASSPPTRQGAWEQYF.

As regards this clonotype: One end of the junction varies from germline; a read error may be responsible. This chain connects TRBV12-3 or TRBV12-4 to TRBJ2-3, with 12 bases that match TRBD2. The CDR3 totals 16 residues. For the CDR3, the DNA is TGTGCCAGCAGGGATAAGACTAGCGGGAGCACAGATGCGCAGTATTTT. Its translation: CASRDKTSGSTDAQYF.

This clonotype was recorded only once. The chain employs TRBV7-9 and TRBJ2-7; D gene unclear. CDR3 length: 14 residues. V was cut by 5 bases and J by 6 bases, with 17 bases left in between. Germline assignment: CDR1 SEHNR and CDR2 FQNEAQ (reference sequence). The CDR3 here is CASSQTGMRFEQYF. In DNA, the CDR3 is TGTGCCAGCAGCCAAACGGGTATGAGGTTCGAGCAGTACTTC.

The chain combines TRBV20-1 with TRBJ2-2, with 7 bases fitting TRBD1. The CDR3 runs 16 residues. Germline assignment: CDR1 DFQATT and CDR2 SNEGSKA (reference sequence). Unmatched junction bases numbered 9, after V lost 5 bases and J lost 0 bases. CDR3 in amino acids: CSAHTRGTANTGELFF. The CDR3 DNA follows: TGCAGTGCTCATACTAGGGGGACAGCGAACACCGGGGAGCTGTTTTTT.

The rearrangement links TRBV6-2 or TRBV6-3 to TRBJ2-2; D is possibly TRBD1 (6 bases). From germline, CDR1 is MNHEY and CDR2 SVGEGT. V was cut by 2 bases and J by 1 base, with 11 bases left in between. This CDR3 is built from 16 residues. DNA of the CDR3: TGTGCCAGCAGTTACGCCAGGGGATGGAACACCGGGGAGCTGTTTTTT. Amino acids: CASSYARGWNTGELFF.

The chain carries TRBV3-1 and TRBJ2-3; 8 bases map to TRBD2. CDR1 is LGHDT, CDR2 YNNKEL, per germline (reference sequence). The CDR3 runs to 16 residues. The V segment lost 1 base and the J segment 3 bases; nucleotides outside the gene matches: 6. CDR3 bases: TGTGCCAGCAGCCAAGTGGGCGGGGGGATAACAGATACGCAGTATTTT. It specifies CASSQVGGGITDTQYF.

The CDR3 DNA sequence: TGCGCCAGCAGCCTAGGTGGGACGAACACTGAAGCTTTCTTT. The encoded protein is CASSLGGTNTEAFF. V gene TRBV5-1 combines with J gene TRBJ1-1; TRBD1 might be the D (5 bases). Between the trimmed V and J ends, which lost 4 bases and 1 base, there was a span of 11 bases. Germline CDR1 SGHRS, CDR2 YFSETQ. This CDR3 comprises 14 residues.

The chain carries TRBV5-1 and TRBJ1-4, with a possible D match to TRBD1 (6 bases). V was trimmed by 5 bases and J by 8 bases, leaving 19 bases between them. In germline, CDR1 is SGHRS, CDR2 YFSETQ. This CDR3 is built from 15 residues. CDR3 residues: CASRETGSVKEKLFF. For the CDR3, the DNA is TGCGCCAGCAGGGAAACAGGGTCGGTGAAGGAAAAACTGTTTTTT.

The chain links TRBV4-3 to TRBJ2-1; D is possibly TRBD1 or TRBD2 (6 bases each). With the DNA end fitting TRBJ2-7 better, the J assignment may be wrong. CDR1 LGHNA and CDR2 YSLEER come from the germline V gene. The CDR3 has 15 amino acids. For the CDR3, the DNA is TGCGCCAGCAGCCAAGCGGGGGCCAGGTACAATGAGCAGTACTTC. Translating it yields CASSQAGARYNEQYF.